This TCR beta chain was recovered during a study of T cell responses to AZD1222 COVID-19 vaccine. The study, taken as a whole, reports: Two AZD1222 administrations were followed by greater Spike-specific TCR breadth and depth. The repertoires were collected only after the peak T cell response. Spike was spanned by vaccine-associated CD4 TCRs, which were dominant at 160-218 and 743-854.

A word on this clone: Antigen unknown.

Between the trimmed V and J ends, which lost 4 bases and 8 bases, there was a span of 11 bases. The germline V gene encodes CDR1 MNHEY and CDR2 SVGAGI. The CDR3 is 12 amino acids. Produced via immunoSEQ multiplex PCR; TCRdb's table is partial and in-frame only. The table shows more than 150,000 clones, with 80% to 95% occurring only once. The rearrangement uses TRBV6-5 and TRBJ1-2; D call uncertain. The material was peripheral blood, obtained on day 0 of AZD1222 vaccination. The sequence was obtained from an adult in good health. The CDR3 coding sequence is TGTGCCAGCAGTTCCCTCGGTGGGGGCTACACCTTC. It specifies CASSSLGGGYTF.